This T cell receptor (beta chain) was recovered during a study of T cells after posttransplantation cyclophosphamide. Germline CDR1 reads SGHRS; CDR2 reads YFSETQ. CDR3 length equals 14 residues. Trimming pared 1 base from V and 4 bases from J, leaving 10 bases between. Using immunoSEQ multiplex PCR, the repertoire was profiled, and TCRdb retains in-frame clones only, with some absent. The table has fewer than 30,000 clones, around 86% seen once. This clonotype originated in a woman aged 60-75 years with a blood cancer, CMV-positive, and with a related stem cell donor. The sample comprised PBMCs. This chain uses TRBV5-1 with TRBJ2-3; D unclear. The CDR3 nucleotides are TGCGCCAGCAGCTTGTATGACTCCTCAGATACGCAGTATTTT. Translated, it gives CASSLYDSSDTQYF.